This is a list of T cell receptor beta chains from one sample in a study of T cells in Graves' hyperthyroidism and ophthalmopathy. TCRdb re-derived calls from the multiplex PCR reads in MiXCR, one entry per CDR3 protein. The table includes about 96,000 distinct CDR3 sequences, roughly 49% detected once. The sequencing sample was made of blood. The receptors shown here come from a woman aged 40 to 55 with Graves' hyperthyroidism. Both conserved end residues are part of each CDR3.

v_call	cdr3_length	j_call	cdr3_aa
TRBV11-2	12	TRBJ2-7	CASRAGSNEQYF
TRBV7-2	15	TRBJ2-5	CASSSGPAGEETQYF
TRBV18	12	TRBJ2-2	CASSPRTGELFF
TRBV29-1	12	TRBJ1-6	CSLVQGNSPLHF
TRBV11-2	16	TRBJ2-5	CASSQEAGTASGTQYF
TRBV4-1	18	TRBJ1-1	CASSQTPGQGGLVTEAFF
TRBV14	14	TRBJ2-3	CASSRRVVTDTQYF
TRBV9	17	TRBJ2-2	CVSSAVGEVTTGGELFF
TRBV7-9	16	TRBJ1-5	CASSQGTGVSGQPQHF
TRBV6-6	15	TRBJ2-7	CASSPWLAGAYEQYF
TRBV19	12	TRBJ2-5	CASRHGRETQCF
TRBV5-1	14	TRBJ2-7	CASSLAGTNYEQYF
TRBV12-5	16	TRBJ2-3	CASGPGLAATTDTQYF
TRBV6-1	12	TRBJ1-1	CASRTQATEAFF
TRBV7-2	14	TRBJ2-7	CASRFGDRGYEQYF
TRBV6-2/TRBV6-3	14	TRBJ2-7	CASSYDIPPTRQYF
TRBV25-1	17	TRBJ1-2	CASSDGGGQGIDYGYTF
TRBV28	15	TRBJ2-7	CASRGGASATYEQYF
TRBV2	17	TRBJ2-7	CASSEALLAGDSNEQYF
TRBV2	14	TRBJ1-2	CASSEAGPIYGYTF
TRBV15	12	TRBJ1-1	CATSKDSLGAFF
TRBV29-1	14	TRBJ1-4	CSVGQGGTNENFFF
TRBV6-5	15	TRBJ2-7	CASREGTSSYYEQYF
TRBV11-2	13	TRBJ2-5	CASSQLSGETQYF
TRBV15	16	TRBJ2-5	CATSRPDRGFQETQYF
TRBV12-3/TRBV12-4	15	TRBJ2-7	CASSFSPAGSYEQYF
TRBV10-3	12	TRBJ1-2	CAIMAAGYGYTF
TRBV6-2/TRBV6-3	13	TRBJ1-2	CASSSPLENGYTF
TRBV15	14	TRBJ2-7	CATPSGTGPYEQYF
TRBV9	13	TRBJ2-6	CASSGRGANVLTF
TRBV5-8	15	TRBJ1-5	CASSFFRTVSQPQHF
TRBV20-1	11	TRBJ2-5	CSARTGETQYF
TRBV2	11	TRBJ1-2	CASSEDRETTF
TRBV9	13	TRBJ1-1	CASSGQQNTEAFF
TRBV2	12	TRBJ1-1	CASESRDRGPFF
TRBV10-3	14	TRBJ2-5	CAISALGGDQPQYF
TRBV12-3/TRBV12-4	19	TRBJ2-6	CASSLSRENSPSGANVLTF
TRBV29-1	16	TRBJ2-5	CSVWAGGPSFQETQYF
TRBV9	20	TRBJ2-2	CASSSFKGTFLAGGPGELFF
TRBV5-1	15	TRBJ2-5	CASSLDRDQQETQYF
TRBV7-9	14	TRBJ2-2	CTSSRGEYIGELFF
TRBV27	14	TRBJ1-1	CASSKWTGNTEAFF